This T cell receptor beta chain is drawn from a study of blood T cell repertoires in COVID-19. V lost 2 bases to trimming and J lost 4 bases, with 11 bases between them. Germline V gives CDR1 GTSNPN, CDR2 SVGIG (reference sequence). The CDR3 is 14 amino acids. The repertoire was sequenced with immunoSEQ multiplex PCR; TCRdb's copy has only in-frame clones and lacks some. Counted here are under 200,000 clones, roughly four fifths occurring once; the ten biggest clones make up 3.5% to 4.5%. In its sample, this clone was seen once. This clonotype originated in a woman aged 80 or over with acute or convalescent COVID-19. Sequencing was done on a sample of peripheral blood. This chain links TRBV30 with TRBJ2-2, with D perhaps matching TRBD1 (6 bases). The CDR3 DNA follows: TGTGCCTGGAGTACAGGACAGTCCACCGGGGAGCTGTTTTTT. Translating it yields CAWSTGQSTGELFF.